This T cell receptor (beta chain) is from a study of blood T cells in healthy people across ages. PCR was performed a second time for roughly 6 to 12 cycles using a sample-barcoded 5' primer and a J-beta primer mix. Each CDR3 protein gets one entry after TCRdb re-called the 5' RACE reads with MiXCR. The data show some 1 million distinct CDR3 sequences, around 43% seen once. CDR1 ENHRY and CDR2 SYGVKD come from the germline V gene. J gave up 2 bases and V 0 bases, and 7 bases lay outside the gene matches. This CDR3 is 16 amino acids long. The chain joins TRBV10-3 to TRBJ2-7; TRBD2 aligns across 7 bases. Sequencing was performed on blood. The receptor's source is a woman aged 60 to 75 in good health. The DNA of the CDR3 is TGTGCCATCAGTGAGTCGGGGGAGCGGGGCACCTACGAGCAGTACTTC. Protein: CAISESGERGTYEQYF.